Below are 7 T cell receptor beta chains sequenced from a single sample in a study of T cells in Graves' hyperthyroidism and ophthalmopathy. Regions amplified from RNA transcripts were the TCR beta CDR3 regions. HTBI primers were employed in a first-round RT-PCR of the TCR CDR3. TCRdb fed the multiplex PCR reads into MiXCR, producing one record per CDR3 protein. The data contain 640,000 or so distinct CDR3 sequences, roughly 14% of them singletons. The sample taken for sequencing was blood. These TCRs come from a woman between 40 and 50 years old with Graves' ophthalmopathy.

This clonotype was detected only a few times. The chain joins TRBV10-2 to TRBJ2-5; D is possibly TRBD1 or TRBD2 (5 bases each). CDR1 and CDR2 (germline): WSHSY, SAAADI. The CDR3 is 15 residues long. V was trimmed by 8 bases and J by 5 bases, leaving 21 bases between them. The CDR3 sequence is CASQDRDALGETQYF. The CDR3 DNA follows: TGCGCCAGCCAGGACCGGGACGCTCTCGGGGAGACCCAGTACTTC.

This clonotype was seen more than once but under ten times. The gene calls are TRBV7-8 and TRBJ2-7, with 9 bases that match TRBD2. The CDR3 has 14 residues. V lost 7 bases to trimming and J lost 3 bases; unmatched junction nucleotides: 7. Looked up from germline, CDR1 is SGHVS and CDR2 is FQNEAQ. The CDR3 loop reads CASTPTSGRYEQYF. CDR3 nucleotides: TGTGCCAGCACCCCGACTAGCGGTCGCTACGAGCAGTACTTC.

Ten or more counts support this clonotype. Here the CDR3 reads CASSLGGATGMNTEAFF. The CDR3 DNA reads as TGTGCCAGCAGCTTAGGGGGGGCCACAGGGATGAACACTGAAGCTTTCTTT. This chain connects TRBV11-2 to TRBJ1-1, with a tentative D call TRBD1 (6 bases). There are 17 residues in the CDR3. V lost 1 base to trimming and J lost 0 bases, with 15 bases between them. Germline CDR1 is SGHAT and CDR2 is FQNNGV.

Remarks on this clonotype: Just one base apart from a much larger clone, this may be a read error. V usage is TRBV20-1 and J usage is TRBJ2-7; D is possibly TRBD2 (7 bases). The CDR3 totals 16 residues. The germline V gene encodes CDR1 DFQATT and CDR2 SNEGSKA (reference sequence). Here the CDR3 reads CSAGDLGGVADDEQYF. The CDR3, as DNA: TGCAGTGCTGGAGATCTAGGGGGGGTAGCAGATGACGAGCAGTACTTC.

This clonotype was observed a handful of times. The gene calls are TRBV14 and TRBJ2-3, with D perhaps TRBD2 (6 bases). V lost 5 bases to trimming and J lost 2 bases, with 17 bases between them. Germline loops: CDR1 SGHDN, CDR2 FVKESK. The CDR3 is 16 amino acids. The DNA for the CDR3 is TGTGCCAGCAGCACTCGAACTAGCACTTCCACAGATACGCAGTATTTT. Protein sequence: CASSTRTSTSTDTQYF.

This clonotype was seen only a few times. This chain connects TRBV6-1 to TRBJ1-5; 9 nucleotides line up with TRBD1. CDR3 length: 17 amino acids. The V segment lost 5 bases and the J segment 0 bases; nucleotides outside the gene matches: 8. Germline loops: CDR1 MNHNS, CDR2 SASEGT. The CDR3 DNA sequence: TGTGCCAGCAGTCCCCGGACAGGGGTAGTTAGCAATCAGCCCCAGCATTTT. Protein product: CASSPRTGVVSNQPQHF.

The table lists this clonotype with a few counts. The rearrangement joins TRBV28 to TRBJ2-4; the match to TRBD2 covers 8 bases. Trimming at V came to 5 bases and at J to 4 bases, leaving 7 bases not matched to a gene. CDR3 length: 15 amino acids. The germline V gene has CDR1 MDHEN and CDR2 SYDVKM. The CDR3 is CASSRSGSGKNIQYF. CDR3 nucleotides: TGTGCCAGCAGTCGAAGCGGGAGTGGAAAAAACATTCAGTACTTC.